The present T cell receptor beta chain was sequenced within a study of OX40 agonist ivuxolimab in advanced cancers. Study context: Ivuxolimab, an antibody acting as an agonist of OX40 (CD134), was used to treat patients.

Blood sampling was done at baseline, cycle 4 day 1, and cycle 7 day 1. With regard to this clone: The antigen is undetermined.

The CDR3 spans 12 residues. The germline V gene has CDR1 SQVTM and CDR2 ANQGSEA. The V end was cut by 7 bases, the J end by 10 bases, with 19 bases between. Clones were read by immunoSEQ multiplex PCR, and TCRdb kept only the in-frame ones, dropping some. The profile shows approximately 80,000 clones, 89% of them singletons. Overall study findings and caveats: Antigens targeted by the expanded peripheral T cells were not determined. Nonresponders included some who also had low normalized T-cell clonal expansion.

The chain joins TRBV29-1 to TRBJ1-1, with D tentatively TRBD1 (5 bases). This clonotype originated in an adult with an advanced solid tumor such as melanoma, head and neck, liver or kidney cancer. This specimen consisted of CD4+ or CD8+ T cells sorted from blood, obtained in a trial of the OX40 agonist ivuxolimab. The CDR3 sequence: CSAGGDSLRAFF. The CDR3 DNA reads as TGCAGCGCAGGAGGGGACTCCTTGCGAGCTTTCTTT.